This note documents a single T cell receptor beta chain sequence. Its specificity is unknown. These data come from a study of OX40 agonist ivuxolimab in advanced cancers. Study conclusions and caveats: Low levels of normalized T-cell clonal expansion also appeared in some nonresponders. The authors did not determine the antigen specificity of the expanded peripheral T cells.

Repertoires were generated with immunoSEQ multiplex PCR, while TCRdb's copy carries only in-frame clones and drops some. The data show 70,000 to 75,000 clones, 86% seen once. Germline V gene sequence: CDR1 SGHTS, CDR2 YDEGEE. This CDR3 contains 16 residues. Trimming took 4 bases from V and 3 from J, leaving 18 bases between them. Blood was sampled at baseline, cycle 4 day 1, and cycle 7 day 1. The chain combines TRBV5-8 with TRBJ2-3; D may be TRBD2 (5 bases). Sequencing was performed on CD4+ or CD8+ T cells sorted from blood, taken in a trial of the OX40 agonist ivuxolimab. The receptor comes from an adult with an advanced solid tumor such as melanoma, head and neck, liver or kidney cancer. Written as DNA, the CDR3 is TGTGCCAGCAGCAGATCAACTAGTACCGGGACAGATACGCAGTATTTT. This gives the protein CASSRSTSTGTDTQYF.